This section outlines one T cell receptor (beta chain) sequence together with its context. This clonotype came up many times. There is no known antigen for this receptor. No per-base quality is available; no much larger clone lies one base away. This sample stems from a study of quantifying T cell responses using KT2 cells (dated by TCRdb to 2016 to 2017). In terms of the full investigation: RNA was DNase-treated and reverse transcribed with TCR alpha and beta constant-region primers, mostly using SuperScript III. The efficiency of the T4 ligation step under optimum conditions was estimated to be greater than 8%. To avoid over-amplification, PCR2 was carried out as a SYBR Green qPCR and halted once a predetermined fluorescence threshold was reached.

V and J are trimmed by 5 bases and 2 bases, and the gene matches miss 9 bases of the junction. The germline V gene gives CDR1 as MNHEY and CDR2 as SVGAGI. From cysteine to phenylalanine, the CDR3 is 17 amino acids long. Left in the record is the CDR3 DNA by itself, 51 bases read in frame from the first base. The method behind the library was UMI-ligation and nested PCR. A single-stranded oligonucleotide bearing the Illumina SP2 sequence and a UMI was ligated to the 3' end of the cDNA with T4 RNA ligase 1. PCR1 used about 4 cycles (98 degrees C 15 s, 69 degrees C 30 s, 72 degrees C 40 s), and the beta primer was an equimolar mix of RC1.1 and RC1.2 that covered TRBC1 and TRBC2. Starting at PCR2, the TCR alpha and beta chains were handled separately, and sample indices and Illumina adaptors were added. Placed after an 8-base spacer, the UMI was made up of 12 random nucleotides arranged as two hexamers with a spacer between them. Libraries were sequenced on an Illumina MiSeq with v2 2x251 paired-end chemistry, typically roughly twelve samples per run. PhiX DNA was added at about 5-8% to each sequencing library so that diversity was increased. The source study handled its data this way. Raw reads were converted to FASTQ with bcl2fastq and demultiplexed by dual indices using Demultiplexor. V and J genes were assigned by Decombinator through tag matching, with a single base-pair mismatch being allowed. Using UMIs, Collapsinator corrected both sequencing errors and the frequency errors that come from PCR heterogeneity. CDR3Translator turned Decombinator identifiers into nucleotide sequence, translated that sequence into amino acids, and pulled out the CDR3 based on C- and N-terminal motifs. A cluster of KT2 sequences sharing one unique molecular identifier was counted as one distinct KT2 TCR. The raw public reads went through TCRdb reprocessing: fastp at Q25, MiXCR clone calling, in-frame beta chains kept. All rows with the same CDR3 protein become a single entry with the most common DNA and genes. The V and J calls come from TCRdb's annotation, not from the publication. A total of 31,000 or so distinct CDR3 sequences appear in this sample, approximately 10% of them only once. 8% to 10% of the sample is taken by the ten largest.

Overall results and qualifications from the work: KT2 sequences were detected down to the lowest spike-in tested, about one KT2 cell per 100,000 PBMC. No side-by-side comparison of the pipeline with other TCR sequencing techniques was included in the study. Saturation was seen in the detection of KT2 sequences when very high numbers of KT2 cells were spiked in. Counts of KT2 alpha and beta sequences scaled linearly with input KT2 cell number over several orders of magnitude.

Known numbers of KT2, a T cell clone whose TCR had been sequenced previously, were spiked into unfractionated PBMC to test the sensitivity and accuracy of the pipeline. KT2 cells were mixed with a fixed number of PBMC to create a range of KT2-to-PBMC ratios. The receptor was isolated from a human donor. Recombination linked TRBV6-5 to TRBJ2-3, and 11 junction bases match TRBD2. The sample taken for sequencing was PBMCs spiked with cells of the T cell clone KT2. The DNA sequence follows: TGTGCCAGCAGTCCCCGACTAGCGGGGACTTCCACAGATACGCAGTATTTT. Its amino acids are CASSPRLAGTSTDTQYF.